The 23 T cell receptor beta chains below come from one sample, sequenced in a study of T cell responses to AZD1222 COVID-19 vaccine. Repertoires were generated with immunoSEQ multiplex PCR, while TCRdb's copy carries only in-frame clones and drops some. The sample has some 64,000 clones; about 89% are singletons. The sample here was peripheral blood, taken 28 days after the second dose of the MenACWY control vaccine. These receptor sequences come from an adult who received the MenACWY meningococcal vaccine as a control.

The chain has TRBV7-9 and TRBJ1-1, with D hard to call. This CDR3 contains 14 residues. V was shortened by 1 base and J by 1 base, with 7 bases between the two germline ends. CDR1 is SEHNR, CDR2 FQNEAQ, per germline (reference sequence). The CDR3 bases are TGTGCCAGCAGCTTAGGCCGGGCGAACACTGAAGCTTTCTTT. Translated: CASSLGRANTEAFF.

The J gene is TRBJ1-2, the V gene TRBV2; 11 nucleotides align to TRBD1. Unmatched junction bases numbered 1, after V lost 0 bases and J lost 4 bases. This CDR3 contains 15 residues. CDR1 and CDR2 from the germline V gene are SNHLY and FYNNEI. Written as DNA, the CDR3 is TGTGCCAGCAGTGAAGCGGGGACAGGGGGCTATGGCTACACCTTC. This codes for CASSEAGTGGYGYTF.

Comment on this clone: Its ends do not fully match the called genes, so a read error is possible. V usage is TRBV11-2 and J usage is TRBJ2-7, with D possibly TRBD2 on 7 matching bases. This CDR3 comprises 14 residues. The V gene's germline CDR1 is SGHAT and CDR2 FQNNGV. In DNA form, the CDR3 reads TGTGCCAGCAGCTTAGGAGGGGGGGATCCCGCGCCGATCTTC. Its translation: CASSLGGGDPAPIF.

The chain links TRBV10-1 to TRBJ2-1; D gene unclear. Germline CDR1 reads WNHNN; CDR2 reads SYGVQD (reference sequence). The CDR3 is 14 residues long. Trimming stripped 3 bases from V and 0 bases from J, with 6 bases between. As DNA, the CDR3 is TGCGCCAGCAGTGACGGCAGCTCCTACAATGAGCAGTTCTTC. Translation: CASSDGSSYNEQFF.

In DNA form, the CDR3 reads TGTGCCAGCAGCCGAGACGGAGTTAGGGAAAAACTGTTTTTT. Its translation: CASSRDGVREKLFF. The chain joins TRBV3-1 (or the pseudogene TRBV3-2) to TRBJ1-4, with D uncertain. Trimming took off 4 bases at V and 8 bases at J, with 14 bases between the two ends. Per the germline V gene, CDR1 is LGHDT and CDR2 is YNNKEL (reference sequence). The CDR3 length is 14 residues.

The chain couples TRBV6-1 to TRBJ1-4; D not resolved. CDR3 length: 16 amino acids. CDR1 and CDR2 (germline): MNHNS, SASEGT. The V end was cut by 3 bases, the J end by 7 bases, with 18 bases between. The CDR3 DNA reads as TGTGCCAGCAGTGACGAGAGACAACCCCGGCGTGAAAAACTGTTTTTT. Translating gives CASSDERQPRREKLFF.

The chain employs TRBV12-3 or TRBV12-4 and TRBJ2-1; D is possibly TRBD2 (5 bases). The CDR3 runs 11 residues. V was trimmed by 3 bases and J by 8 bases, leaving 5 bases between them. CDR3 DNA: TGTGCCAGCAGTTTGGAGGATGAGCAGTTCTTC. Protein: CASSLEDEQFF.

For the CDR3, the DNA is TGTGCCAGCAGCCCTAGGGTTGAAGCTTTCTTT. Its protein is CASSPRVEAFF. This sequence joins TRBV7-9 and TRBJ1-1; D is undetermined. CDR3 size: 11 residues. Looked up from germline, CDR1 is SEHNR and CDR2 is FQNEAQ (reference sequence). V lost 5 bases, J lost 7 bases, and 8 bases lay in between.

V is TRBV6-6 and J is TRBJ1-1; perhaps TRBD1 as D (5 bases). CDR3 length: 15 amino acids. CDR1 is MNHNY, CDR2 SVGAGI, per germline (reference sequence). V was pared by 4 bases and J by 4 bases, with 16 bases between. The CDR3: CASSLIEGSLTEAFF. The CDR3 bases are TGTGCCAGCAGTTTGATTGAGGGGTCGCTCACTGAAGCTTTCTTT.

The CDR3, as DNA: TGTGCCAGCACCCGAATCTCAGAGGGGACTTTCTTT. Translating it yields CASTRISEGTFF. V and J are TRBV28 and TRBJ1-1; D is possibly TRBD1 (5 bases). With 7 bases removed from V and 12 bases from J, the gap between germline ends came to 18 bases. This CDR3 has 12 amino acids. Germline loops: CDR1 MDHEN, CDR2 SYDVKM.

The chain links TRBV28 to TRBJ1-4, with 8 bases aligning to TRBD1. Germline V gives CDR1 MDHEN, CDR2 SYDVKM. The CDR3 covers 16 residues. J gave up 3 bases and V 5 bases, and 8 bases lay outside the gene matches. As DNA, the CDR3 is TGTGCCAGCAGTATCGCAGGGGGCGAAGCTAATGAAAAACTGTTTTTT. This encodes CASSIAGGEANEKLFF.

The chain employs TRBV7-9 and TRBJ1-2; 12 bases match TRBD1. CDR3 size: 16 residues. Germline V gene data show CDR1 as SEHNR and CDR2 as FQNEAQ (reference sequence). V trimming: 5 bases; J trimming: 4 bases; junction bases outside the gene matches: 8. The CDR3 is CASSTSSGQGAYGYTF. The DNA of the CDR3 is TGTGCCAGCAGCACCTCCTCGGGACAGGGGGCCTATGGCTACACCTTC.

CDR3 sequence reads: CASSRGRTARDTQYF. As DNA, the CDR3 is TGTGCCAGCAGCCGAGGGAGGACGGCCAGAGATACGCAGTATTTT. This chain connects TRBV3-1 (or the pseudogene TRBV3-2) to TRBJ2-3; a possible D gene is TRBD2 (6 bases). The germline V gene encodes CDR1 LGHDT and CDR2 YNNKEL (reference sequence). The CDR3 runs 15 residues. V was clipped by 4 bases and J by 5 bases, with 16 bases between them.

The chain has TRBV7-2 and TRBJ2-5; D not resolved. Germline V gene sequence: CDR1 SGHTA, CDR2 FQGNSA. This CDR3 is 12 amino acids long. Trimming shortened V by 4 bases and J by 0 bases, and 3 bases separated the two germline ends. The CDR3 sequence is CASSSYQETQYF. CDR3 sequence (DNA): TGTGCCAGCAGCTCGTACCAAGAGACCCAGTACTTC. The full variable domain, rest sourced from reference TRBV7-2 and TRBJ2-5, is GAGVSQSPSNKVTEKGKDVELRCDPISGHTALYWYRQSLGQGLEFLIYFQGNSAPDKSGLPSDRFSAERTGGSVSTLTIQRTQQEDSAVYLCASSSYQETQYFGPGTRLLVL.

The CDR3 loop is CASSPDSGQPQHF. CDR3 bases: TGTGCCAGCAGCCCGGACTCGGGGCAGCCCCAGCATTTT. This chain joins TRBV7-9 and TRBJ1-5; D not resolved. The CDR3 is 13 residues long. Germline CDR1 and CDR2: SEHNR and FQNEAQ (reference sequence). V was shortened by 5 bases and J by 7 bases, with 12 bases between the two germline ends.

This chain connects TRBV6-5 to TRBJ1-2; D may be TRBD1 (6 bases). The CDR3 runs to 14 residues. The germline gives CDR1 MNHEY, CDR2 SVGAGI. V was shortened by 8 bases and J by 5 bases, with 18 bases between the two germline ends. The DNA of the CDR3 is TGTGCCAGCGCTAAGGGGGGAGTTGATTATGGCTACACCTTC. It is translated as CASAKGGVDYGYTF.

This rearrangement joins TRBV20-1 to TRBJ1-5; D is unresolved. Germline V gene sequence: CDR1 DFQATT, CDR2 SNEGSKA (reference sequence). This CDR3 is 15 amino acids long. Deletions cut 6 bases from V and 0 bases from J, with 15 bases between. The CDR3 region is CSASSAPYSNQPQHF. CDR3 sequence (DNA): TGCAGTGCCAGTAGCGCACCGTATAGCAATCAGCCCCAGCATTTT.

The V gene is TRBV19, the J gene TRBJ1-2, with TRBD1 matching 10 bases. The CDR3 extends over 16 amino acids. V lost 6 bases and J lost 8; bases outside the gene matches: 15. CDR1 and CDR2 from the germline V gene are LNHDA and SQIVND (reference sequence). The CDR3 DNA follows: TGTGCCAGTAGCCCGGGACAGGGGATGCAGAGAGGAGGCTACACCTTC. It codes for CASSPGQGMQRGGYTF.

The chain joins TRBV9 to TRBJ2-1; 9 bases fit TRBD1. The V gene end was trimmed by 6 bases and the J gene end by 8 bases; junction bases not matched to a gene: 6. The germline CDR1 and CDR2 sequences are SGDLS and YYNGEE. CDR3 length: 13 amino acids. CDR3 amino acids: CASNRQGEDEQFF. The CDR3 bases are TGTGCCAGCAACCGACAGGGGGAGGATGAGCAGTTCTTC.

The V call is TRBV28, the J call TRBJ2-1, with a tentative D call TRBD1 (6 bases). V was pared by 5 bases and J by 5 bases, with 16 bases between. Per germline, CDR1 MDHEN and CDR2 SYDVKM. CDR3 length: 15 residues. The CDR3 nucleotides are TGTGCCAGCAGTGGCCCGCCAGGGGTCCACAATGAGCAGTTCTTC. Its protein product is CASSGPPGVHNEQFF.

Here the CDR3 DNA reads TGTGCCAGCAGCCCACAAGGGGACAGCACCTACGAGCAGTACTTC. Its protein is CASSPQGDSTYEQYF. The J gene is TRBJ2-7, the V gene TRBV9; 7 bases are shared with TRBD1. The CDR3 loop spans 15 amino acids. With 4 bases clipped from V and 2 bases from J, the junction kept 9 bases outside the gene matches. Germline V lookup: CDR1 SGDLS, CDR2 YYNGEE. The variable domain in full, with the rest retrieved from reference TRBV9 and TRBJ2-7, is DSGVTQTPKHLITATGQRVTLRCSPRSGDLSVYWYQQSLDQGLQFLIQYYNGEERAKGNILERFSAQQFPDLHSELNLSSLELGDSALYFCASSPQGDSTYEQYFGPGTRLTVT.

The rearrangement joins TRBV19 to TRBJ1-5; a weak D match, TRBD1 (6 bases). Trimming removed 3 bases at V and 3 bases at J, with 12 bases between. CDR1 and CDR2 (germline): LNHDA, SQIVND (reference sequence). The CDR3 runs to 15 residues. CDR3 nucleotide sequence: TGTGCCAGTAGTATTTGGGGGGGCGACAATCAGCCCCAGCATTTT. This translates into CASSIWGGDNQPQHF.

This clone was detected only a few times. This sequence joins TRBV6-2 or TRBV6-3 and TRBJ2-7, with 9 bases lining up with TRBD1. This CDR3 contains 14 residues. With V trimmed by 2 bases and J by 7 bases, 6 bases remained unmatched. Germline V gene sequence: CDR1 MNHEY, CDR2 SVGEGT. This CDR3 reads CASSYVYRGQEQYF. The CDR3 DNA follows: TGTGCCAGCAGTTACGTATACAGGGGGCAGGAGCAGTACTTC.